One sample yielded the 22 T cell receptor beta chains listed below, sequenced in a study of blood T cell repertoires in COVID-19. Only in-frame clones appear in the TCRdb table, and some are missing; sequencing was by immunoSEQ multiplex PCR. The sample lists roughly 88,000 clones; around nine tenths were seen once. Sequenced sample: peripheral blood. The receptor source for this set is a woman between 45 and 60 years old in a cohort sampled during active COVID-19.

This sequence joins TRBV10-3 and TRBJ2-7, with 10 positions matching TRBD2. The V segment lost 10 bases and the J segment 5 bases; nucleotides outside the gene matches: 14. Germline V gives CDR1 ENHRY, CDR2 SYGVKD. The CDR3 runs 15 residues. The CDR3 loop is CATGSGLAGVHEQYF. CDR3 coding DNA: TGTGCCACCGGGTCAGGGCTAGCGGGGGTCCACGAGCAGTACTTC.

This chain uses TRBV9 with TRBJ2-1, with 12 bases aligning to TRBD2. Germline lookup yields CDR1 SGDLS and CDR2 YYNGEE. With 3 bases clipped from V and 2 bases from J, the junction kept 0 bases outside the gene matches. The CDR3 covers 15 residues. CDR3 amino acids: CASSASGGAYNEQFF. CDR3 DNA: TGTGCCAGCAGCGCTAGCGGGGGGGCCTACAATGAGCAGTTCTTC. The whole variable domain, filled in from reference TRBV9 and TRBJ2-1, reads DSGVTQTPKHLITATGQRVTLRCSPRSGDLSVYWYQQSLDQGLQFLIQYYNGEERAKGNILERFSAQQFPDLHSELNLSSLELGDSALYFCASSASGGAYNEQFFGPGTRLTVL.

The chain couples TRBV7-9 to TRBJ2-7, with D possibly TRBD1 on 5 matching bases. The V gene lost 5 bases and the J gene lost 9 bases, with 17 bases spanning the gap. The germline CDR1 and CDR2 sequences are SEHNR and FQNEAQ (reference sequence). The CDR3 extends over 13 amino acids. CDR3 DNA: TGTGCCAGCAGCCCTACAGGATCTTCTCGGCAGTACTTC. Translated, it gives CASSPTGSSRQYF.

The chain couples TRBV18 to TRBJ2-7; possibly TRBD1 for D (5 bases). V gave up 0 bases and J gave up 2 bases, with 11 bases separating them. Germline V gene sequence: CDR1 KGHSH, CDR2 LQKENI. The CDR3 has 15 amino acids. CDR3 loop: CASSPPGDMTYEQYF. CDR3 DNA: TGTGCCAGCTCACCACCAGGGGATATGACCTACGAGCAGTACTTC.

The chain carries TRBV18 and TRBJ1-4; 7 bases map to TRBD1. CDR3 length: 14 amino acids. The ends lost 6 bases at V and 5 bases at J; junction bases unmatched: 6. Germline CDR1 is KGHSH and CDR2 is LQKENI. CDR3 nucleotides: TGTGCCAGCTCTCAGACAGGGTGGAATGAAAAACTGTTTTTT. This translates into CASSQTGWNEKLFF.

V usage is TRBV7-8 and J usage is TRBJ2-3, with D possibly matching TRBD2 (6 bases). Trimming removed 5 bases from V and 2 bases from J, with 17 bases in between. Looked up from germline, CDR1 is SGHVS and CDR2 is FQNEAQ. The CDR3 runs 16 residues. The CDR3 coding sequence is TGTGCCAGCAGCGCCCATCCGGGACTCCCCACAGATACGCAGTATTTT. Residues: CASSAHPGLPTDTQYF.

The chain joins TRBV2 to TRBJ2-2, with D perhaps matching TRBD2 (6 bases). The ends were cut back, 3 bases at V and 1 base at J, with 12 bases in the middle. Germline V CDR1 and CDR2: SNHLY, FYNNEI. The CDR3 is 16 amino acids. The DNA for the CDR3 is TGTGCCAGCAGTGACTTCGAGGGACTGAACACCGGGGAGCTGTTTTTT. This translates into CASSDFEGLNTGELFF.

The V and J genes are TRBV28 and TRBJ2-7, with D hard to call. The germline V gene has CDR1 MDHEN and CDR2 SYDVKM. This CDR3 contains 10 residues. V was cut by 10 bases and J by 4 bases, with 8 bases left in between. The CDR3 region has the DNA TGTGCCACCTCAGGATACGAGCAGTACTTC. This gives the protein CATSGYEQYF.

The chain has TRBV7-8 and TRBJ2-4; 7 nucleotides agree with TRBD1. V was pared by 5 bases and J by 0 bases, with 4 bases of the junction left unmatched. Germline V CDR1 and CDR2: SGHVS, FQNEAQ. The CDR3 contains 15 residues. For the CDR3, the DNA is TGTGCCAGCAGCATCACAGGGGTAGCCAAAAACATTCAGTACTTC. It codes for CASSITGVAKNIQYF.

V gene TRBV28 combines with J gene TRBJ2-1; D is possibly TRBD2 (6 bases). Between the trimmed V and J ends, which lost 4 bases and 7 bases, there was a span of 20 bases. The CDR3 runs 16 residues. Looked up from germline, CDR1 is MDHEN and CDR2 is SYDVKM. The CDR3 loop is CASSSGAHEGRNEQFF. Here the CDR3 DNA reads TGTGCCAGCAGTTCTGGGGCCCATGAGGGGAGGAATGAGCAGTTCTTC.

The chain joins TRBV7-2 to TRBJ1-5, with D possibly TRBD1 on 5 matching bases. The V end was cut by 5 bases, the J end by 4 bases, with 9 bases between. Germline V gene data show CDR1 as SGHTA and CDR2 as FQGNSA. This CDR3 comprises 13 residues. The CDR3 loop reads CASSRDRNQPQHF. CDR3 nucleotide sequence: TGTGCCAGCAGCCGCGACAGAAATCAGCCCCAGCATTTT.

This clone was observed a handful of times. V usage is TRBV3-1 (or the pseudogene TRBV3-2) and J usage is TRBJ1-2, with TRBD1 matching over 9 bases. Trimming removed 7 bases from V and 8 bases from J; junction bases left unmatched: 11. Germline loops: CDR1 LGHDT, CDR2 YNNKEL (reference sequence). This CDR3 has 14 residues. The CDR3 DNA sequence: TGTGCCAGCACCTCGCTGGACAGGGGTATGGGCTACACCTTC. It encodes CASTSLDRGMGYTF.

The genes are TRBV28 and TRBJ2-2; TRBD2 is a possible D gene (6 bases). Germline V gene data show CDR1 as MDHEN and CDR2 as SYDVKM. Trimming removed 5 bases from V and 6 bases from J, with 13 bases in between. This CDR3 is built from 14 residues. CDR3 in DNA: TGTGCCAGCAGTCCCAGCGGGCAGCCCGGGGAGCTGTTTTTT. The encoded protein is CASSPSGQPGELFF. Combining the CDR3 with reference TRBV28 and TRBJ2-2 gives the whole variable domain DVKVTQSSRYLVKRTGEKVFLECVQDMDHENMFWYRQDPGLGLRLIYFSYDVKMKEKGDIPEGYSVSREKKERFSLILESASTNQTSMYLCASSPSGQPGELFFGEGSRLTVL.

In its sample, this clone was seen a few times. The rearrangement joins TRBV4-2 to TRBJ2-2; 7 bases agree with TRBD2. CDR3 length: 16 amino acids. Per the germline V gene, CDR1 is LGHNA and CDR2 is YNFKEQ. Trimming took 4 bases from V and 0 from J; bases not matched to a gene: 5. The CDR3 loop reads CASSPRGGANTGELFF. As DNA, the CDR3 is TGTGCCAGCAGCCCCCGTGGGGGGGCGAACACCGGGGAGCTGTTTTTT.

This chain joins TRBV21-1 and TRBJ1-2; TRBD1, the D gene given by the table, was not confirmed from the DNA. TRBV21-1 is assigned pseudogene status. This CDR3 region has 19 residues. CDR3 bases: TGTGCCAGCAGCACGCACTCCGGGACAGGGGAAGGGCCTATTATTGGCTACACCTTC. Protein: CASSTHSGTGEGPIIGYTF.

This chain joins TRBV12-3 or TRBV12-4 and TRBJ1-2; D is perhaps TRBD1 (5 bases). V was pared by 3 bases and J by 8 bases, with 13 bases between. This CDR3 region has 13 residues. Written as DNA, the CDR3 is TGTGCCAGCAGTTTCCAAGGGGCTGGCGGCTACACCTTC. Amino acid sequence: CASSFQGAGGYTF.

The gene calls are TRBV18 and TRBJ1-6; TRBD1 aligns across 8 bases. CDR1 KGHSH and CDR2 LQKENI come from the germline V gene. The length of the CDR3 is 15 residues. J gave up 8 bases and V 1 base, and 4 bases lay outside the gene matches. CDR3 bases: TGTGCCAGCTCACCACGCAAGACAGGGGATTCACCCCTCCACTTT. It codes for CASSPRKTGDSPLHF.

The chain joins TRBV2 to TRBJ1-1; D is possibly TRBD1 (6 bases). Trimming took off 7 bases at V and 1 base at J, with 10 bases between the two ends. Germline V gives CDR1 SNHLY, CDR2 FYNNEI. The CDR3 extends over 13 amino acids. CDR3 sequence (DNA): TGTGCCAGCATACGGACAGAGAACACTGAAGCTTTCTTT. It yields the protein CASIRTENTEAFF.

This sequence joins TRBV7-9 and TRBJ1-6, with TRBD1 identical over 8 bases. The ends lost 2 bases at V and 9 bases at J; junction bases unmatched: 9. Germline CDR1 reads SEHNR; CDR2 reads FQNEAQ (reference sequence). There are 16 residues in the CDR3. The chain's CDR3 is CASSLSGAGGLSPLHF. The DNA for the CDR3 is TGTGCCAGCAGCTTAAGCGGGGCAGGGGGCCTTTCACCCCTCCACTTT.

This clone has just one count. The V gene is TRBV28, the J gene TRBJ2-2, with TRBD2 matching 15 bases. CDR1 and CDR2 (germline): MDHEN, SYDVKM. V was clipped by 10 bases and J by 5 bases; unmatched bases: 5. CDR3 length: 15 residues. Here the CDR3 DNA reads TGTGCCATCGGGACTAGCGGGAGGATGACCGGGGAGCTGTTTTTT. Its protein product is CAIGTSGRMTGELFF.

The gene calls are TRBV7-3 and TRBJ1-6; possibly TRBD1 for D (5 bases). The CDR3 contains 15 residues. Germline V gene lookup returns CDR1 SGHTA and CDR2 FQGTGA. With 0 bases removed from V and 6 bases from J, the gap between germline ends came to 9 bases. The CDR3 region has the DNA TGTGCCAGCAGCTTAACGGGAGGGACTAATTCACCCCTCCACTTT. Translation gives CASSLTGGTNSPLHF.

CDR3 DNA: TGTGCCAGCAGTTACTCGGCAGGGGCAGCAGAGACCCAGTACTTC. Protein sequence: CASSYSAGAAETQYF. The J gene is TRBJ2-5, the V gene TRBV6-5; D might be TRBD1 (6 bases). Between the trimmed V and J ends, which lost 0 bases and 4 bases, there was a span of 12 bases. The CDR3 runs to 15 residues. CDR1 MNHEY and CDR2 SVGAGI come from the germline V gene.